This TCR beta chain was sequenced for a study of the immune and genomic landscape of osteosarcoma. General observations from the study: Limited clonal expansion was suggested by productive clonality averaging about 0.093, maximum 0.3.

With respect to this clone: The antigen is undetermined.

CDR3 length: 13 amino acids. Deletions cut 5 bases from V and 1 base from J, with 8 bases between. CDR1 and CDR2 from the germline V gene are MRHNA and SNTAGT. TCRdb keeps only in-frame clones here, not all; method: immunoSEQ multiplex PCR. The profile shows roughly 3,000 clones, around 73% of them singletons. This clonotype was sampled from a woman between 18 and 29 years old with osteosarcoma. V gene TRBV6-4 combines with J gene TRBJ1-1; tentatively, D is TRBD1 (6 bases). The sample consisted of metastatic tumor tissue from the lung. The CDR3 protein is CASSRQENTEAFF. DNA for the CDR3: TGTGCCAGCAGTCGACAGGAGAACACTGAAGCTTTCTTT.